This T cell receptor beta chain derives from a study of post-analysis software for immune sequencing data. V dropped 5 bases and J dropped 4; count of bases not matched to a gene: 9. The germline gives CDR1 MNHEY, CDR2 SMNVEV (reference sequence). The CDR3 loop spans 15 amino acids. Concerning this clonotype itself: Antigen specificity is unknown.

Incorporated into the TCR beta cDNA libraries were unique molecular identifiers, which served to reduce PCR and sequencing biases. TCRdb re-analysed the PCR reads in MiXCR, keeping a single row per CDR3 protein. This sample has 700,000 to 900,000 distinct CDR3 sequences, with about half found just once. Study results and caveats: Normalized Chao1 diversity in multiple sclerosis patients fell significantly below that of controls. Among 5 or 6 TRBV segments more frequent in patients than controls were TRBV5-6, TRBV5-1 and TRBV20-1.

Sample: blood. This sequence joins TRBV27 and TRBJ2-5; TRBD1 matches at 8 bases. The sequence was collected from a girl aged 5-17 years with multiple sclerosis. CDR3: CASSPTGDVRETQYF. The CDR3 nucleotides are TGTGCCAGCAGTCCGACAGGGGACGTCCGAGAGACCCAGTACTTC.